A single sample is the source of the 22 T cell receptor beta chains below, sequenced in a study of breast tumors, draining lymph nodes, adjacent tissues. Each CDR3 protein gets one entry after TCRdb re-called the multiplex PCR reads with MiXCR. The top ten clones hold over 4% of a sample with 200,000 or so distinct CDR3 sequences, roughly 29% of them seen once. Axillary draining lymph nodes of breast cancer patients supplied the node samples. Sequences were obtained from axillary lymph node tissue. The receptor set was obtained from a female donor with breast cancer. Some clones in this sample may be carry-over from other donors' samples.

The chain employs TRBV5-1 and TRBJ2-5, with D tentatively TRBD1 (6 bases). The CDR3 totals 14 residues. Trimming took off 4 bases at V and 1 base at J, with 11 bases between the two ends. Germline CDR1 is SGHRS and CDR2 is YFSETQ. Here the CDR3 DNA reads TGCGCCAGCAGCGCCGGGACACTCCAAGAGACCCAGTACTTC. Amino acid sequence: CASSAGTLQETQYF.

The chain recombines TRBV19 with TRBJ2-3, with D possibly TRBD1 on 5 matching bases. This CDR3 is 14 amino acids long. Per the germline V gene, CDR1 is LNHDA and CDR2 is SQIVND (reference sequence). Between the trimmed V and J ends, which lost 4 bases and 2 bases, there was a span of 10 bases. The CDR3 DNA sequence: TGTGCCAGTAGTACCGGACACGCCACAGATACGCAGTATTTT. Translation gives CASSTGHATDTQYF.

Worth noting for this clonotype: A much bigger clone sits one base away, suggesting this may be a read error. In DNA, the CDR3 is TGTGCCAGCAGGCGGGCCTGGGAGACCCAGTACTTC. This encodes CASRRAWETQYF. The rearrangement joins TRBV6-5 to TRBJ2-5; possible D gene TRBD2, 5 bases. This CDR3 is 12 amino acids long. Trimming cost V 6 bases and J 5 bases, with 10 bases left between them. Germline V gene data show CDR1 as MNHEY and CDR2 as SVGAGI.

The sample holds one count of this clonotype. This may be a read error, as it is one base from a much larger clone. Here the CDR3 DNA reads TGTGCCGGCTCATCCGACAGATACGAGCAGTACTTC. It codes for CAGSSDRYEQYF. This chain joins TRBV18 and TRBJ2-7; D possibly corresponds to TRBD1 (5 bases). The germline CDR1 and CDR2 sequences are KGHSH and LQKENI. The CDR3 totals 12 residues.

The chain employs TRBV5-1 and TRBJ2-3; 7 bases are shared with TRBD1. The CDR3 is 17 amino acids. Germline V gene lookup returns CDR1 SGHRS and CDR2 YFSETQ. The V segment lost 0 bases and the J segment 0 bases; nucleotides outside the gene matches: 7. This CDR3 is CASSLVGTAFSTDTQYF. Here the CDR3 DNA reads TGCGCCAGCAGCTTGGTCGGGACAGCGTTTAGCACAGATACGCAGTATTTT.

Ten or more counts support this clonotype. The CDR3 loop is CASSEGYEQYF. The CDR3 DNA reads as TGTGCCAGCAGTGAGGGTTACGAGCAGTACTTC. The chain recombines TRBV6-1 with TRBJ2-7; D uncertain. The V gene's germline CDR1 is MNHNS and CDR2 SASEGT. Trimming took 3 bases from V and 4 from J, leaving 4 bases between them. This CDR3 spans 11 amino acids.

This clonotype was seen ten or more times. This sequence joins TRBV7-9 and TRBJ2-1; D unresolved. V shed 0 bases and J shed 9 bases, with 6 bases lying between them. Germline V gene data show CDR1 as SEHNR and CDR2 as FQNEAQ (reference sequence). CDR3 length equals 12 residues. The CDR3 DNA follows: TGTGCCAGCAGCTTAGCTGGAAGTGAGCAGTTCTTC. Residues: CASSLAGSEQFF. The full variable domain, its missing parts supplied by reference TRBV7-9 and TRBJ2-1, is DTGVSQNPRHKITKRGQNVTFRCDPISEHNRLYWYRQTLGQGPEFLTYFQNEAQLEKSRLLSDRFSAERPKGSFSTLEIQRTEQGDSAMYLCASSLAGSEQFFGPGTRLTVL.

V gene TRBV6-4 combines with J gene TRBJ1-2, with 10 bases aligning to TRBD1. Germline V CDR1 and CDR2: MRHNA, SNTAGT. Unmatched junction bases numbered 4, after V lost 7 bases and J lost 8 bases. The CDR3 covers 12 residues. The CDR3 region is CASIRQGAGYTF. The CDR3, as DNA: TGTGCCAGCATCAGACAGGGGGCAGGCTACACCTTC.

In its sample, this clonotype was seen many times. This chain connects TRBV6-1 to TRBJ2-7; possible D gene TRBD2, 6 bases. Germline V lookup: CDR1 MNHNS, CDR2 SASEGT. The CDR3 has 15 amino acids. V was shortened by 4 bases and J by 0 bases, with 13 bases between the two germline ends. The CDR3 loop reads CASSAEGRGSYEQYF. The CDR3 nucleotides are TGTGCCAGCAGTGCGGAGGGAAGGGGCTCCTACGAGCAGTACTTC.

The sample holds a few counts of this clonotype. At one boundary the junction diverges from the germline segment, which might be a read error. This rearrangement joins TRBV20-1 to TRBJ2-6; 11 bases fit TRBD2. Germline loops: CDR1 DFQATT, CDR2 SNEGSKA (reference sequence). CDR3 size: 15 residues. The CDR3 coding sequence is TGCAGTGCTAGAGATGTCACTAGCGGGGGCAACGTCCTGACTTTC. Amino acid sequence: CSARDVTSGGNVLTF.

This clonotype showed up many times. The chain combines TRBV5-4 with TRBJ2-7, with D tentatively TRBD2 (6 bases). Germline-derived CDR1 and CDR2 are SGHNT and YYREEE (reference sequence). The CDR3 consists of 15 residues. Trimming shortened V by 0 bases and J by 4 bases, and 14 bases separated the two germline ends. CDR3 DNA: TGTGCCAGCAGCTTGGGAGGGACTCCTGGGTACGAGCAGTACTTC. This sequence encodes CASSLGGTPGYEQYF. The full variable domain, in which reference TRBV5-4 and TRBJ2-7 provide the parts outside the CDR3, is ETGVTQSPTHLIKTRGQQVTLRCSSQSGHNTVSWYQQALGQGPQFIFQYYREEENGRGNFPPRFSGLQFPNYSSELNVNALELDDSALYLCASSLGGTPGYEQYFGPGTRLTVT.

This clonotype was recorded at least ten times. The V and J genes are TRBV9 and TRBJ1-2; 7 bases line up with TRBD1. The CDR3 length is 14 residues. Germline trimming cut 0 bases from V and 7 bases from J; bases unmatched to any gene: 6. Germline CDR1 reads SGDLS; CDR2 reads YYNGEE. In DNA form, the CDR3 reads TGTGCCAGCAGCGTAGGTCGACAGGGAGGTGGCTACACCTTC. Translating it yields CASSVGRQGGGYTF.

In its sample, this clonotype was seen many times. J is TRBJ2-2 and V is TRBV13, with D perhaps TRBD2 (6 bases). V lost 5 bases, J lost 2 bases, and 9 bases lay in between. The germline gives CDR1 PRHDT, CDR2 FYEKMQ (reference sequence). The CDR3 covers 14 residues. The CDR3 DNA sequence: TGTGCCAGCAGCAGGGACTTTAACACCGGGGAGCTGTTTTTT. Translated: CASSRDFNTGELFF.

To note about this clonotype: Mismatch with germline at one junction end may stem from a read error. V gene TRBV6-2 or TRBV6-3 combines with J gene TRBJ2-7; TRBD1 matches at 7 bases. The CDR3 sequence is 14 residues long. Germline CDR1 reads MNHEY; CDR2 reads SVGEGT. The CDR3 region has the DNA TGTGCCAGCAGTCACTCGGGACAGCTCTACGAGCAGTACTTC. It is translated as CASSHSGQLYEQYF.

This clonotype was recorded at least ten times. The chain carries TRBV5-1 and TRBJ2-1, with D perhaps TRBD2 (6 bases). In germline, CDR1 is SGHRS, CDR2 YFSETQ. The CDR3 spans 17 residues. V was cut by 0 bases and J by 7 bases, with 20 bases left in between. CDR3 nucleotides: TGCGCCAGCAGCTTGGGGCGGGGTCGCGCCGAGGCTAATGAGCAGTTCTTC. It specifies CASSLGRGRAEANEQFF. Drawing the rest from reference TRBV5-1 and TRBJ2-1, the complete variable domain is KAGVTQTPRYLIKTRGQQVTLSCSPISGHRSVSWYQQTPGQGLQFLFEYFSETQRNKGNFPGRFSGRQFSNSRSEMNVSTLELGDSALYLCASSLGRGRAEANEQFFGPGTRLTVL.

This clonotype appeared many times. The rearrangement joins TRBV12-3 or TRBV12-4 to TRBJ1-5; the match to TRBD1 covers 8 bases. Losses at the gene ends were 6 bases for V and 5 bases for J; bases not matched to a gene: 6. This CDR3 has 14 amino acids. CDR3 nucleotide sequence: TGTGCCAGCAGAATGACAGGGGATCATCAGCCCCAGCATTTT. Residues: CASRMTGDHQPQHF.

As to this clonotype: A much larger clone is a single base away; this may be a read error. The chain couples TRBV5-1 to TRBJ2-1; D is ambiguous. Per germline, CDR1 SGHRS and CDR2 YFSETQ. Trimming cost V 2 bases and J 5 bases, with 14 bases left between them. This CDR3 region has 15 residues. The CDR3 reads CASSFEPNGHNEQFF. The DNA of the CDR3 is TGCGCCAGCAGCTTCGAGCCAAATGGGCACAATGAGCAGTTCTTC.

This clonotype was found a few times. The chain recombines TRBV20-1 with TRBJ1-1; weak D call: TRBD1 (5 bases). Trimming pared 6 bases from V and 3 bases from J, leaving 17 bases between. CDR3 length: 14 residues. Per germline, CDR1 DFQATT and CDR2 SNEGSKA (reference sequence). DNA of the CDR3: TGCAGTGCCCGGGGCAGTCTTATGGACACTGAAGCTTTCTTT. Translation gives CSARGSLMDTEAFF.

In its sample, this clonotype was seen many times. CDR3: CASSEPQGRGYTF. In DNA, the CDR3 is TGTGCCAGCAGCGAACCCCAGGGAAGGGGCTACACCTTC. The genes are TRBV3-1 and TRBJ1-2, with D possibly TRBD1 on 5 matching bases. Between the trimmed V and J ends, which lost 5 bases and 8 bases, there was a span of 15 bases. Germline V gene data show CDR1 as LGHDT and CDR2 as YNNKEL (reference sequence). The CDR3 spans 13 residues.

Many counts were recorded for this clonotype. The CDR3 spells CASSPRSSGEETQYF. The CDR3 DNA follows: TGTGCCAGCTCACCACGATCAAGCGGGGAAGAGACCCAGTACTTC. J is TRBJ2-5 and V is TRBV18, with 7 nucleotides matching TRBD2. The junction had 5 bases not matched to a gene; V was cut back by 1 base and J by 3 bases. The CDR3 contains 15 residues. Per the germline V gene, CDR1 is KGHSH and CDR2 is LQKENI.

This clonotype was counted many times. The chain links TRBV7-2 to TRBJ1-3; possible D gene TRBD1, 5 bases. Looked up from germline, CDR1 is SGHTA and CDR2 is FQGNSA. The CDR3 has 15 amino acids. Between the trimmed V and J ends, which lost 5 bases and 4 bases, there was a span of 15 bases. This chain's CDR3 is CASSVAGGSGNTIYF. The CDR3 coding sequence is TGTGCCAGCAGCGTGGCGGGGGGGTCGGGAAACACCATATATTTT.

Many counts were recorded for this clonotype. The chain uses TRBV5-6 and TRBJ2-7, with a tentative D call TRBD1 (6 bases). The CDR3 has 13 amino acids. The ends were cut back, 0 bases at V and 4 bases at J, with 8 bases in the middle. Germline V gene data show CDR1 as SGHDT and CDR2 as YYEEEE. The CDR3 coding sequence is TGTGCCAGCAGCTTGGAGAGGGGGTACGAGCAGTACTTC. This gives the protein CASSLERGYEQYF. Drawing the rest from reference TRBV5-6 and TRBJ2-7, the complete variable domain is DAGVTQSPTHLIKTRGQQVTLRCSPKSGHDTVSWYQQALGQGPQFIFQYYEEEERQRGNFPDRFSGHQFPNYSSELNVNALLLGDSALYLCASSLERGYEQYFGPGTRLTVT.